A single sample is the source of the 31 T cell receptor beta chains below, sequenced in a study of cytomegalovirus exposure and HLA in healthy donors. With 60 Vbeta and 13 Jbeta primers, the PCR was carried out. Clones were read by immunoSEQ multiplex PCR, and TCRdb kept only the in-frame ones, dropping some. This sample's table reports 45,000 to 60,000 clones. The sequencing sample was made of PBMCs. These TCRs come from a male donor in good health and CMV-seronegative.

This chain links TRBV7-3 with TRBJ2-7; D is ambiguous. Germline V CDR1 and CDR2: SGHTA, FQGTGA. V was clipped by 4 bases and J by 6 bases, with 10 bases between them. This CDR3 has 12 amino acids. The CDR3 region has the DNA TGTGCCAGCAGCTCAAACTCTCTCGAGCAGTACTTC. Amino acids: CASSSNSLEQYF. The variable domain in full, completed from reference TRBV7-3 and TRBJ2-7, reads GAGVSQTPSNKVTEKGKYVELRCDPISGHTALYWYRQSLGQGPEFLIYFQGTGAADDSGLPNDRFFAVRPEGSVSTLKIQRTERGDSAVYLCASSSNSLEQYFGPGTRLTVT.

V and J are TRBV5-1 and TRBJ2-7, with 14 bases aligning to TRBD2. J was trimmed by 4 bases and V by 7 bases; bases with no gene match: 7. Per germline, CDR1 SGHRS and CDR2 YFSETQ. This CDR3 region has 15 residues. CDR3 coding DNA: TGCGCCAGCGGCGGACTAGCGGGGGGACCATACGAGCAGTACTTC. It translates to CASGGLAGGPYEQYF.

V is TRBV9 and J is TRBJ1-2; TRBD1 aligns across 7 bases. Germline V gives CDR1 SGDLS, CDR2 YYNGEE. J was trimmed by 1 base and V by 5 bases; bases with no gene match: 5. The CDR3 extends over 14 amino acids. The CDR3 here is CASSGTDFNYGYTF. The CDR3 DNA sequence: TGTGCCAGCAGTGGGACAGACTTTAACTATGGCTACACCTTC.

The gene calls are TRBV7-9 and TRBJ2-1; tentatively, D is TRBD1 (6 bases). V lost 3 bases to trimming and J lost 5 bases, with 8 bases between them. Germline V gene sequence: CDR1 SEHNR, CDR2 FQNEAQ (reference sequence). The CDR3 has 13 amino acids. The CDR3 DNA sequence: TGTGCCAGCAGCTTCGGACAGCACAATGAGCAGTTCTTC. Translated: CASSFGQHNEQFF. The whole variable domain, remainder taken from reference TRBV7-9 and TRBJ2-1, is DTGVSQNPRHKITKRGQNVTFRCDPISEHNRLYWYRQTLGQGPEFLTYFQNEAQLEKSRLLSDRFSAERPKGSFSTLEIQRTEQGDSAMYLCASSFGQHNEQFFGPGTRLTVL.

The J gene is TRBJ2-3, the V gene TRBV7-6; D perhaps matches TRBD1 (6 bases). Trimming took 1 base from V and 2 from J, leaving 10 bases between them. This CDR3 comprises 15 residues. Germline CDR1 and CDR2: SGHVS and FNYEAQ. The CDR3 region has the DNA TGTGCCAGCAGCTTAGGGGGACAATACACAGATACGCAGTATTTT. Encoded protein: CASSLGGQYTDTQYF.

The V gene is TRBV6-5, the J gene TRBJ1-1, with D perhaps TRBD1 (5 bases). This CDR3 contains 15 residues. V gave up 6 bases and J gave up 3 bases, with 17 bases separating them. The germline CDR1 and CDR2 sequences are MNHEY and SVGAGI. The chain's CDR3 is CASSYGAWVDTEAFF. The CDR3 DNA sequence: TGTGCCAGCAGCTACGGGGCGTGGGTGGACACTGAAGCTTTCTTT.

V is TRBV2 and J is TRBJ1-2; D is perhaps TRBD1 (5 bases). Germline V gives CDR1 SNHLY, CDR2 FYNNEI. The CDR3 covers 15 residues. Trimming took off 4 bases at V and 2 bases at J, with 14 bases between the two ends. The CDR3: CASSGYTKGNYGYTF. The CDR3 nucleotides read TGTGCCAGCAGTGGGTATACCAAGGGGAACTATGGCTACACCTTC.

The chain joins TRBV18 to TRBJ2-7, with TRBD1 identical over 8 bases. The J segment lost 7 bases and the V segment lost 3 bases, leaving 8 bases of the junction unmatched. From germline, CDR1 is KGHSH and CDR2 LQKENI. This CDR3 has 14 residues. The CDR3 protein is CASSPGQVRGEQYF. The CDR3 DNA reads as TGTGCCAGCTCACCGGGACAGGTTCGGGGGGAGCAGTACTTC. Complete variable domain (other parts from reference TRBV18 and TRBJ2-7): NAGVMQNPRHLVRRRGQEARLRCSPMKGHSHVYWYRQLPEEGLKFMVYLQKENIIDESGMPKERFSAEFPKEGPSILRIQQVVRGDSAAYFCASSPGQVRGEQYFGPGTRLTVT.

Written as DNA, the CDR3 is TGCGCCAGCAGCACCCCCGGGAGGGAGACCCAGTACTTC. This gives the protein CASSTPGRETQYF. The chain is built from TRBV5-1 and TRBJ2-5; 7 bases map to TRBD2. The junction had 5 bases not matched to a gene; V was cut back by 4 bases and J by 5 bases. This CDR3 region has 13 residues. Germline loops: CDR1 SGHRS, CDR2 YFSETQ.

The J gene is TRBJ1-1, the V gene TRBV29-1; no clear D. Germline assignment: CDR1 SQVTM and CDR2 ANQGSEA. The V end was cut by 7 bases, the J end by 4 bases, with 10 bases between. The CDR3 consists of 11 residues. CDR3 sequence: CSASRGTEAFF. The CDR3 DNA follows: TGCAGCGCCTCGCGGGGCACTGAAGCTTTCTTT.

This chain links TRBV30 with TRBJ1-1; D unresolved. CDR1 is GTSNPN and CDR2 is SVGIG in the germline V gene (reference sequence). The CDR3 sequence is 13 residues long. The CDR3 here is CARDRTPNTEAFF. Written as DNA, the CDR3 is TGTGCACGGGATCGGACTCCGAACACTGAAGCTTTCTTT.

The V and J genes are TRBV4-1 and TRBJ1-2; tentatively, D is TRBD1 (6 bases). CDR3 length: 16 amino acids. Germline CDR1 is MGHRA and CDR2 is YSYEKL. The germline V and J ends were trimmed by 1 base and 4 bases, with 16 bases remaining between them. The CDR3 DNA reads as TGCGCCAGCAGCCAAGTCCCAGGGGCCACTCCCTATGGCTACACCTTC. Translating gives CASSQVPGATPYGYTF.

The chain joins TRBV6-1 to TRBJ1-2, with 8 bases lining up with TRBD1. Unmatched junction bases numbered 7, after V lost 6 bases and J lost 7 bases. This CDR3 has 13 residues. Germline lookup yields CDR1 MNHNS and CDR2 SASEGT. The CDR3 DNA reads as TGTGCCAGCAGCGCAGGACAGGGTCGTGGCTACACCTTC. As protein: CASSAGQGRGYTF.

This chain uses TRBV7-9 with TRBJ1-1, with 9 positions matching TRBD1. Germline V gives CDR1 SEHNR, CDR2 FQNEAQ (reference sequence). This CDR3 comprises 13 residues. V was pared by 3 bases and J by 8 bases, with 4 bases of the junction left unmatched. Here the CDR3 DNA reads TGTGCCAGCAGCTTCGACAGGGGGACCGAAGCTTTCTTT. As protein: CASSFDRGTEAFF.

The chain has TRBV5-1 and TRBJ2-7; 7 bases align to TRBD1. The CDR3 consists of 14 residues. V lost 4 bases to trimming and J lost 5 bases; unmatched junction nucleotides: 9. CDR1 and CDR2 (germline): SGHRS, YFSETQ. The DNA of the CDR3 is TGCGCCAGCAGCCACAGACAGGGCGGGCACGAGCAGTACTTC. Amino acid sequence: CASSHRQGGHEQYF.

V gene TRBV30 combines with J gene TRBJ2-7, with TRBD1 as a possible D gene (5 bases). Germline V gene lookup returns CDR1 GTSNPN and CDR2 SVGIG (reference sequence). V lost 6 bases and J 0 bases, leaving 15 bases between the germline ends. The CDR3 runs 14 residues. The CDR3 is CACLSRGSSYEQYF. CDR3 bases: TGTGCCTGCCTAAGTAGGGGAAGCTCCTACGAGCAGTACTTC.

The chain joins TRBV9 to TRBJ2-2; TRBD2 is a possible D gene (5 bases). The CDR3 has 13 amino acids. Per the germline V gene, CDR1 is SGDLS and CDR2 is YYNGEE. V gave up 1 base and J gave up 7 bases, with 8 bases separating them. Here the CDR3 reads CASSVNRGGELFF. The CDR3 coding sequence is TGTGCCAGCAGCGTAAATCGGGGCGGGGAGCTGTTTTTT.

The chain links TRBV5-4 to TRBJ2-1; D ambiguous. Trimming shortened V by 0 bases and J by 0 bases, and 13 bases separated the two germline ends. Germline CDR1 SGHNT, CDR2 YYREEE (reference sequence). CDR3 length: 17 residues. The CDR3 DNA follows: TGTGCCAGCAGCTTGGGACATCATTTGAGCTCCTACAATGAGCAGTTCTTC. It yields the protein CASSLGHHLSSYNEQFF.

V is TRBV6-6 and J is TRBJ2-5; 8 bases line up with TRBD1. CDR1 and CDR2 from the germline V gene are MNHNY and SVGAGI (reference sequence). Trimming took 1 base from V and 5 from J; bases not matched to a gene: 0. The CDR3 length is 13 residues. The CDR3 here is CASSYYRGETQYF. The DNA of the CDR3 is TGTGCCAGCAGTTACTACAGGGGGGAGACCCAGTACTTC.

The chain employs TRBV29-1 and TRBJ2-2; 10 bases are a match to TRBD1. CDR1 is SQVTM and CDR2 is ANQGSEA in the germline V gene. The CDR3 length is 14 residues. The V and J ends lost 6 bases and 7 bases, in that order; junction bases with no gene match: 8. DNA of the CDR3: TGCAGCGTGATGACAGGGGGCCATAGCGGGGAGCTGTTTTTT. Translated, it gives CSVMTGGHSGELFF.

The gene calls are TRBV4-1 and TRBJ2-2; 11 nucleotides match TRBD1. V shed 3 bases and J 6 bases; nucleotides not matched to a gene: 6. CDR1 MGHRA and CDR2 YSYEKL come from the germline V gene. This CDR3 contains 16 residues. The CDR3 DNA follows: TGCGCCAGCAGCCAGCCCCCGGGACAGGGGGCCGGGGAGCTGTTTTTT. As protein: CASSQPPGQGAGELFF.

The chain employs TRBV18 and TRBJ1-6; no reliable D call. There are 15 residues in the CDR3. Per germline, CDR1 KGHSH and CDR2 LQKENI. V gave up 2 bases and J gave up 6 bases, with 11 bases separating them. The CDR3 region is CASSPAEAFNSPLHF. For the CDR3, the DNA is TGTGCCAGCTCACCAGCCGAGGCCTTTAATTCACCCCTCCACTTT.

About this clone: One junction end disagrees with the germline gene, perhaps due to a read error. The chain carries TRBV2 and TRBJ1-1, with 7 positions matching TRBD1. The CDR3 runs 10 residues. Germline V gene lookup returns CDR1 SNHLY and CDR2 FYNNEI. CDR3 nucleotides: TGTGCCAGCAGTGGAGACAGGGTGATCTTT. As protein: CASSGDRVIF.

This chain connects TRBV7-2 to TRBJ1-2; 11 bases match TRBD1. V was pared by 1 base and J by 11 bases, with 6 bases of the junction left unmatched. The germline CDR1 and CDR2 sequences are SGHTA and FQGNSA. The CDR3 consists of 14 residues. The CDR3 reads CASSLGPGQGVYTF. The CDR3 coding sequence is TGTGCCAGCAGCTTAGGACCGGGACAGGGGGTTTACACCTTC.

The rearrangement joins TRBV5-1 to TRBJ2-5, with 8 bases lining up with TRBD2. The length of the CDR3 is 14 residues. Germline V lookup: CDR1 SGHRS, CDR2 YFSETQ. Trimming took 4 bases from V and 7 from J; bases not matched to a gene: 9. The CDR3 region is CASSQPTSAGTQYF. The CDR3 nucleotides read TGCGCCAGCAGCCAGCCGACTAGCGCGGGGACCCAGTACTTC. Supplemented by reference TRBV5-1 and TRBJ2-5, the full variable domain reads KAGVTQTPRYLIKTRGQQVTLSCSPISGHRSVSWYQQTPGQGLQFLFEYFSETQRNKGNFPGRFSGRQFSNSRSEMNVSTLELGDSALYLCASSQPTSAGTQYFGPGTRLLVL.

The chain carries TRBV7-2 and TRBJ2-3, with a possible D match to TRBD1 (7 bases). Germline lookup yields CDR1 SGHTA and CDR2 FQGNSA. Trimming pared 6 bases from V and 11 bases from J, leaving 18 bases between. The CDR3 is 13 residues long. The DNA for the CDR3 is TGTGCCAGCAGGTCGGGACTCCCAGGGGGGCAGTATTTT. Protein sequence: CASRSGLPGGQYF.

The V and J genes are TRBV6-6 and TRBJ1-2; tentative D call: TRBD1 (5 bases). Deletions cut 4 bases from V and 3 bases from J, with 15 bases between. The germline gives CDR1 MNHNY, CDR2 SVGAGI (reference sequence). The CDR3 is made up of 15 amino acids. Here the CDR3 DNA reads TGTGCCAGCAGTTCCACCCCCGGGACTTACTATGGCTACACCTTC. Translation gives CASSSTPGTYYGYTF.

CDR3 protein: CASSLYGGRNQPQHF. CDR3 coding DNA: TGTGCCAGCAGCTTGTATGGGGGCCGCAATCAGCCCCAGCATTTT. V usage is TRBV7-6 and J usage is TRBJ1-5; the D gene is possibly TRBD1 (6 bases). The V end lost 3 bases, the J end lost 2 bases, and 11 bases lay between the germline ends. Germline V gene data show CDR1 as SGHVS and CDR2 as FNYEAQ. This CDR3 has 15 amino acids.

V gene TRBV6-1 combines with J gene TRBJ2-1; 10 nucleotides match TRBD1. Trimming removed 4 bases from V and 2 bases from J; junction bases left unmatched: 2. Looked up from germline, CDR1 is MNHNS and CDR2 is SASEGT. CDR3 size: 15 residues. The CDR3 reads CASSVGTGAYNEQFF. In DNA form, the CDR3 reads TGTGCCAGCAGTGTTGGGACAGGGGCCTACAATGAGCAGTTCTTC.

Its frequency marks this clone as medium-sized. The chain links TRBV6-4 to TRBJ2-1; D perhaps matches TRBD1 (6 bases). V was cut by 2 bases and J by 2 bases, with 7 bases left in between. Germline V gene data show CDR1 as MRHNA and CDR2 as SNTAGT. This CDR3 contains 14 residues. CDR3 sequence: CASSDGGPYNEQFF. The CDR3 DNA reads TGTGCCAGCAGTGACGGGGGCCCCTACAATGAGCAGTTCTTC.

The chain has TRBV4-1 and TRBJ2-3; 8 bases are a match to TRBD2. Germline trimming cut 2 bases from V and 4 bases from J; bases unmatched to any gene: 5. CDR1 is MGHRA and CDR2 is YSYEKL in the germline V gene. This CDR3 spans 15 amino acids. The CDR3 DNA sequence: TGCGCCAGCAGCCAATTACGGGGGGGGGCAGATACGCAGTATTTT. Translated, it gives CASSQLRGGADTQYF.